The 19 T cell receptor beta chains reported below all come from one sample, sequenced in a study of CD4 T cell repertoires and nickel. MiXCR, run by TCRdb on the RT-PCR reads, gives a single entry per CDR3 protein. The sample records around 310 distinct CDR3 sequences, 53% being singletons. The sequencing sample was made of CD4+ T cells from blood, not recorded whether cultured. The receptors shown here come from a human donor in a nickel allergy study, with or without nickel allergy (not recorded which). It is not recorded whether this sample comes from one donor or several.

The rearrangement links TRBV3-1 to TRBJ1-3, with D uncertain. V was shortened by 2 bases and J by 4 bases, with 15 bases between the two germline ends. Germline V gives CDR1 LGHDT, CDR2 YNNKEL (reference sequence). The CDR3 extends over 16 amino acids. CDR3 DNA sequence: TGTGCCAGCAGCCAACTCGCAGATGCCTTCGGAAACACCATATATTTT. Residues: CASSQLADAFGNTIYF.

This clonotype appeared a few times. This chain links TRBV3-1 with TRBJ2-7; D is undetermined. CDR3 length equals 12 residues. Germline values: CDR1 LGHDT, CDR2 YNNKEL (reference sequence). The V and J ends lost 4 bases and 6 bases respectively, with 10 bases between them. The CDR3 spells CASSLETSEQYF. The CDR3 DNA sequence: TGTGCCAGCAGCCTAGAAACCTCCGAGCAGTACTTC.

This chain links TRBV6-5 with TRBJ1-2; 7 bases match TRBD1. The CDR3 is 13 residues long. Germline trimming cut 4 bases from V and 8 bases from J; bases unmatched to any gene: 7. Germline V gene sequence: CDR1 MNHEY, CDR2 SVGAGI. The CDR3 sequence: CASSLKGAGGYTF. The DNA of the CDR3 is TGTGCCAGCAGTTTAAAGGGGGCGGGGGGCTACACCTTC.

V gene TRBV11-2 combines with J gene TRBJ2-3; TRBD2 agrees at 9 bases. This CDR3 is 16 amino acids long. CDR1 SGHAT and CDR2 FQNNGV come from the germline V gene. J was trimmed by 4 bases and V by 2 bases; bases with no gene match: 7. The CDR3 DNA reads as TGTGCCAGCAGCTTAAGTCGGCGGGGGGGGCCAGATACGCAGTATTTT. Protein sequence: CASSLSRRGGPDTQYF.

The chain is built from TRBV20-1 and TRBJ1-6, with D possibly TRBD1 on 5 matching bases. The CDR3 extends over 15 amino acids. V lost 4 bases and J 0 bases, leaving 10 bases between the germline ends. CDR1 is DFQATT, CDR2 SNEGSKA, per germline (reference sequence). CDR3 region: CSATRASSYNSPLHF. The CDR3 DNA follows: TGCAGTGCTACCAGGGCGAGCTCCTATAATTCACCCCTCCACTTT.

The chain combines TRBV4-1 with TRBJ2-6, with 8 nucleotides matching TRBD1. CDR1 is MGHRA, CDR2 YSYEKL, per germline. Unmatched junction bases numbered 11, after V lost 4 bases and J lost 0 bases. The CDR3 loop spans 19 amino acids. CDR3 loop: CASSRLRTGRDSGANVLTF. DNA of the CDR3: TGCGCCAGCAGCCGCCTACGGACAGGGCGGGACTCTGGGGCCAACGTCCTGACTTTC.

CDR3 region: CASSQAGAEGTEAFF. CDR3 nucleotides: TGCGCCAGCAGCCAAGCAGGGGCTGAGGGGACTGAAGCTTTCTTT. The chain uses TRBV4-1 and TRBJ1-1; weak D call: TRBD1 (6 bases). Germline V gives CDR1 MGHRA, CDR2 YSYEKL. Between the trimmed V and J ends, which lost 1 base and 5 bases, there was a span of 14 bases. The CDR3 runs 15 residues.

This clonotype was seen a few times. The rearrangement joins TRBV12-3 or TRBV12-4 to TRBJ2-3; D unclear. Trimming took 3 bases from V and 4 from J, leaving 5 bases between them. This CDR3 is 12 amino acids long. CDR3 region: CASSFSADTQYF. The CDR3 nucleotides read TGTGCCAGCAGTTTTTCGGCAGATACGCAGTATTTT.

This clonotype was detected only a few times. V and J are TRBV29-1 and TRBJ2-3; D ambiguous. The CDR3 length is 10 residues. Germline CDR1 and CDR2: SQVTM and ANQGSEA. Trimming cost V 2 bases and J 6 bases, with 3 bases left between them. The CDR3 sequence: CSVEMDTQYF. The CDR3 region has the DNA TGCAGCGTTGAAATGGATACGCAGTATTTT.

This clonotype was picked up one time. The chain couples TRBV5-1 to TRBJ2-3; D is unclear. The CDR3 runs to 12 residues. Trimming pared 4 bases from V and 0 bases from J, leaving 3 bases between. Germline loops: CDR1 SGHRS, CDR2 YFSETQ. The CDR3 bases are TGCGCCAGCAGCGGCAGCACAGATACGCAGTATTTT. Its protein is CASSGSTDTQYF.

The table lists this clonotype with a few counts. The V gene is TRBV2, the J gene TRBJ2-1; D perhaps matches TRBD2 (5 bases). The CDR3 is made up of 13 amino acids. V dropped 6 bases and J dropped 9 bases, with 15 bases sitting between them. CDR1 and CDR2 (germline): SNHLY, FYNNEI. CDR3 loop: CASSILEMSEQFF. The CDR3 region has the DNA TGTGCCAGCAGCATACTAGAGATGAGTGAGCAGTTCTTC. The variable domain in full, completed from reference TRBV2 and TRBJ2-1, reads EPEVTQTPSHQVTQMGQEVILRCVPISNHLYFYWYRQILGQKVEFLVSFYNNEISEKSEIFDDQFSVERPDGSNFTLKIRSTKLEDSAMYFCASSILEMSEQFFGPGTRLTVL.

The J gene is TRBJ2-1, the V gene TRBV7-2, with TRBD2 as a possible D gene (5 bases). This CDR3 contains 15 residues. Trimming removed 3 bases from V and 0 bases from J, with 9 bases in between. Germline V lookup: CDR1 SGHTA, CDR2 FQGNSA. The CDR3 loop is CASSFDYSSYNEQFF. The CDR3, as DNA: TGTGCCAGCAGCTTCGACTACAGCTCCTACAATGAGCAGTTCTTC.

This clonotype showed up just once. The V gene is TRBV7-9, the J gene TRBJ2-7; either TRBD1 or TRBD2 may supply D (6 bases each). This CDR3 has 12 residues. V was clipped by 3 bases and J by 12 bases, with 15 bases between them. Germline-derived CDR1 and CDR2 are SEHNR and FQNEAQ (reference sequence). Here the CDR3 reads CASSFSRGDMYV. The CDR3 DNA reads TGTGCCAGCAGCTTTAGTAGGGGGGACATGTACGTC.

The chain carries TRBV19 and TRBJ2-4; TRBD1 aligns across 8 bases. With V trimmed by 3 bases and J by 6 bases, 10 bases remained unmatched. Germline values: CDR1 LNHDA, CDR2 SQIVND (reference sequence). The CDR3 length is 16 residues. CDR3 sequence reads: CASSIDAGGSGNIQYF. CDR3 nucleotide sequence: TGTGCCAGTAGTATTGATGCAGGGGGCTCGGGAAACATTCAGTACTTC.

Only a few counts were recorded for this clonotype. The V and J genes are TRBV5-1 and TRBJ2-5, with 8 bases that match TRBD2. From germline, CDR1 is SGHRS and CDR2 YFSETQ. The CDR3 length is 15 residues. J lost 5 bases, V lost 0 bases, and 6 bases had no gene match. The CDR3 sequence is CASSLVAGGEETQYF. In DNA, the CDR3 is TGCGCCAGCAGCTTGGTTGCGGGGGGCGAGGAGACCCAGTACTTC.

The V and J genes are TRBV5-1 and TRBJ2-5; D is unclear. Per the germline V gene, CDR1 is SGHRS and CDR2 is YFSETQ. The CDR3 is 14 amino acids. V was pared by 0 bases and J by 4 bases, with 10 bases between. The CDR3 coding sequence is TGCGCCAGCAGCTTGGGACGGAAAGCAGAGACCCAGTACTTC. Translation gives CASSLGRKAETQYF.

The rearrangement links TRBV4-2 to TRBJ2-1; the match to TRBD2 covers 10 bases. CDR3 length: 16 residues. V lost 4 bases to trimming and J lost 5 bases; unmatched junction nucleotides: 8. Per the germline V gene, CDR1 is LGHNA and CDR2 is YNFKEQ. CDR3 bases: TGTGCCAGCAGCCCAATCCTAGCGGGGGTGGACAATGAGCAGTTCTTC. Amino acids: CASSPILAGVDNEQFF.

The rearrangement uses TRBV2 and TRBJ2-2; D is ambiguous. The CDR3 totals 12 residues. V was trimmed by 4 bases and J by 3 bases, leaving 3 bases between them. Germline lookup yields CDR1 SNHLY and CDR2 FYNNEI. CDR3 nucleotide sequence: TGTGCCAGCAGTGGGGACACCGGGGAGCTGTTTTTT. Amino acids: CASSGDTGELFF.

The V and J genes are TRBV12-3 or TRBV12-4 and TRBJ2-7; possibly TRBD2 for D (6 bases). The CDR3 totals 15 residues. Trimming removed 4 bases from V and 0 bases from J, with 13 bases in between. DNA of the CDR3: TGTGCCAGCAGTTCCGAGCGGGTATACTCCTACGAGCAGTACTTC. Its protein product is CASSSERVYSYEQYF.